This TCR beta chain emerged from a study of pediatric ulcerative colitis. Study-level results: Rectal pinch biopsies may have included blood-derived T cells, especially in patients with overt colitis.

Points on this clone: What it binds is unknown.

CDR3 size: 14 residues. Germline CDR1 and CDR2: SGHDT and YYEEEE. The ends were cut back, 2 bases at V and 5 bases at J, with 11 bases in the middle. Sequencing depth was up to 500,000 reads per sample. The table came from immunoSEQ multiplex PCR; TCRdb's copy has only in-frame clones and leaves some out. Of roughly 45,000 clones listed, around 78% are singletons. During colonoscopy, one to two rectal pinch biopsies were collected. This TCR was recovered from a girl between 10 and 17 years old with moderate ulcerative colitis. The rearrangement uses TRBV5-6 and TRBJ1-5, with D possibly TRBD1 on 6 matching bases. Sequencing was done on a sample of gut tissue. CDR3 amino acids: CASSFGQKDQPQHF. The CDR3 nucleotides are TGTGCCAGCAGCTTTGGACAGAAGGATCAGCCCCAGCATTTT.